This T cell receptor beta chain was recorded in a study of PD-1 blockade in classical Hodgkin lymphoma. Study-wide background: Treatment was intravenous nivolumab, 3 mg/kg every 2 weeks, until progression.

Regarding time point: cycle 4 day 1 (C4D1), after around six weeks of nivolumab. Relapses following autologous stem cell transplantation were seen in all patients, with brentuximab vedotin exposure varying. TCRdb's copy holds only in-frame clones and misses some; the assay was immunoSEQ multiplex PCR. The data contain 110,000 or so clones, roughly 90% of them singletons. Study observations and caveats: When set against healthy donors, newly diagnosed patients were reported to show lower baseline TCR diversity.

CDR3 length equals 14 residues. V dropped 6 bases and J dropped 2; count of bases not matched to a gene: 7. The germline CDR1 and CDR2 sequences are MDHEN and SYDVKM. As to this clone: What it binds is not known.

V gene TRBV28 combines with J gene TRBJ2-7; 7 positions match TRBD1. Sequenced here: peripheral blood mononuclear cells (PBMCs), sampled before the fourth cycle of nivolumab. This clonotype was obtained from a human donor with classical Hodgkin lymphoma. The DNA for the CDR3 is TGTGCCAGCAGCCCCGGGACAGTGGCCTACGAGCAGTACTTC. It yields the protein CASSPGTVAYEQYF.